A single sample gave rise to the 24 T cell receptor beta chains below, sequenced in a study of shared clonotypes between healthy human individuals. The repertoire was sequenced with immunoSEQ multiplex PCR; TCRdb's copy has only in-frame clones and lacks some. This sample has 2,500,000 or so clones, with around nine tenths found just once. The sample comprised naive CD4+ T cells sorted from blood. The subset is: CD45RA+ positively selected. The receptors come from a man between 18 and 29 years old in good health.

V gene TRBV18 combines with J gene TRBJ2-1; no clear D. Germline V gives CDR1 KGHSH, CDR2 LQKENI. Trimming removed 2 bases from V and 6 bases from J, with 8 bases in between. CDR3 length equals 13 residues. The CDR3 nucleotides are TGTGCCAGCTCACCAAGGTCGCTCAATGAGCAGTTCTTC. The encoded protein is CASSPRSLNEQFF. The whole variable domain, filled in from reference TRBV18 and TRBJ2-1, reads NAGVMQNPRHLVRRRGQEARLRCSPMKGHSHVYWYRQLPEEGLKFMVYLQKENIIDESGMPKERFSAEFPKEGPSILRIQQVVRGDSAAYFCASSPRSLNEQFFGPGTRLTVL.

Concerning this clone itself: The same CDR3 can be traced to other DNA sequences in this sample. The chain joins TRBV11-2 to TRBJ1-1; 8 positions match TRBD1. J gave up 4 bases and V 2 bases, and 9 bases lay outside the gene matches. Per the germline V gene, CDR1 is SGHAT and CDR2 is FQNNGV. The CDR3 runs to 16 residues. This chain's CDR3 is CASSLSGGRVGTEAFF. The CDR3 nucleotides are TGTGCCAGCAGCTTATCAGGGGGCCGAGTGGGCACTGAAGCTTTCTTT.

This clone has a single count. The V and J genes are TRBV7-2 and TRBJ2-1; D is undetermined. CDR1 SGHTA and CDR2 FQGNSA come from the germline V gene. The CDR3 contains 14 residues. The V gene lost 6 bases and the J gene lost 9 bases, with 18 bases spanning the gap. CDR3 residues: CASRSSAVWGEQFF. Here the CDR3 DNA reads TGTGCCAGCAGGTCGTCTGCGGTTTGGGGTGAGCAGTTCTTC.

The gene calls are TRBV6-5 and TRBJ1-4, with 9 positions matching TRBD1. Per the germline V gene, CDR1 is MNHEY and CDR2 is SVGAGI. V gave up 8 bases and J gave up 11 bases; unmatched junction bases: 6. The CDR3 has 12 residues. CDR3 residues: CASRGQGWKLFF. CDR3 in DNA: TGTGCCAGCCGGGGACAGGGATGGAAACTGTTTTTT.

The chain uses TRBV9 and TRBJ1-3, with D uncertain. CDR3 size: 15 residues. Trimming pared 4 bases from V and 0 bases from J, leaving 11 bases between. CDR1 is SGDLS, CDR2 YYNGEE, per germline. In DNA, the CDR3 is TGTGCCAGCAGCCAAACAGCGTTCTCTGGAAACACCATATATTTT. It encodes CASSQTAFSGNTIYF.

The CDR3 coding sequence is TGTGCCAGCAAACCCCCTCTGGGACTAGCGGGGGGGCGGGAGACCCAGTACTTC. Translating it yields CASKPPLGLAGGRETQYF. The chain uses TRBV5-4 and TRBJ2-5, with 16 bases lining up with TRBD2. V trimming: 6 bases; J trimming: 5 bases; junction bases outside the gene matches: 13. Germline CDR1 reads SGHNT; CDR2 reads YYREEE (reference sequence). The CDR3 loop spans 18 amino acids.

The chain employs TRBV5-6 and TRBJ1-5; D remains ambiguous. Trimming pared 1 base from V and 0 bases from J, leaving 8 bases between. The CDR3 totals 15 residues. Germline loops: CDR1 SGHDT, CDR2 YYEEEE. The CDR3 loop reads CASSLTENSNQPQHF. The DNA of the CDR3 is TGTGCCAGCAGCTTGACAGAGAATAGCAATCAGCCCCAGCATTTT. The full variable domain, in which reference TRBV5-6 and TRBJ1-5 provide the parts outside the CDR3, is DAGVTQSPTHLIKTRGQQVTLRCSPKSGHDTVSWYQQALGQGPQFIFQYYEEEERQRGNFPDRFSGHQFPNYSSELNVNALLLGDSALYLCASSLTENSNQPQHFGDGTRLSIL.

The chain is built from TRBV5-1 and TRBJ1-4; 10 bases match TRBD1. The CDR3 is 17 residues long. V lost 4 bases and J lost 3; bases outside the gene matches: 9. Per the germline V gene, CDR1 is SGHRS and CDR2 is YFSETQ. The CDR3 reads CASSEGQGIRANEKLFF. Here the CDR3 DNA reads TGCGCCAGCAGCGAGGGACAGGGGATAAGGGCTAATGAAAAACTGTTTTTT.

The chain combines TRBV7-9 with TRBJ1-2; D is unclear. Germline assignment: CDR1 SEHNR and CDR2 FQNEAQ (reference sequence). Trimming shortened V by 0 bases and J by 4 bases, and 6 bases separated the two germline ends. The CDR3 sequence is 13 residues long. The DNA for the CDR3 is TGTGCCAGCAGCTTAGCCTTTAGCTATGGCTACACCTTC. Its protein product is CASSLAFSYGYTF.

This clone was observed a single time. The rearrangement links TRBV9 to TRBJ2-3; D is unresolved. Deletions cut 0 bases from V and 5 bases from J, with 7 bases between. The CDR3 runs to 13 residues. Germline values: CDR1 SGDLS, CDR2 YYNGEE. The CDR3 DNA is TGTGCCAGCAGCGTAGCTTGGGGAGATACGCAGTATTTT. As protein: CASSVAWGDTQYF.

The chain uses TRBV7-6 and TRBJ2-2; no definite D call. From germline, CDR1 is SGHVS and CDR2 FNYEAQ. The CDR3 contains 14 residues. Trimming removed 5 bases at V and 5 bases at J, with 12 bases between. The CDR3 protein is CASSHIEGTGELFF. CDR3 sequence (DNA): TGTGCCAGCAGCCACATAGAAGGGACCGGGGAGCTGTTTTTT.

This chain links TRBV7-9 with TRBJ1-6; 10 bases match TRBD1. The germline gives CDR1 SEHNR, CDR2 FQNEAQ (reference sequence). J lost 9 bases, V lost 5 bases, and 7 bases had no gene match. The CDR3 spans 15 residues. CDR3 in amino acids: CASSIGTGVGSPLHF. The CDR3 DNA sequence: TGTGCCAGCAGCATCGGGACAGGGGTTGGTTCACCCCTCCACTTT.

The rearrangement joins TRBV11-2 to TRBJ1-2; perhaps TRBD1 as D (6 bases). CDR1 SGHAT and CDR2 FQNNGV come from the germline V gene. CDR3 length equals 14 residues. Trimming took 5 bases from V and 4 from J, leaving 14 bases between them. CDR3 in amino acids: CASSPSGQFYGYTF. The CDR3 DNA reads TGTGCCAGCAGCCCTAGTGGACAGTTCTATGGCTACACCTTC.

The chain links TRBV7-2 to TRBJ2-2, with D uncertain. The CDR3 extends over 16 amino acids. The germline V gene encodes CDR1 SGHTA and CDR2 FQGNSA. The V end lost 5 bases, the J end lost 6 bases, and 19 bases lay between the germline ends. Here the CDR3 DNA reads TGTGCCAGCAGCCCATTATTCGCAGGCATCTCCGGGGAGCTGTTTTTT. Translating it yields CASSPLFAGISGELFF.

This clone was seen a handful of times. V gene TRBV6-5 combines with J gene TRBJ1-2; TRBD1 might be the D (5 bases). This CDR3 is 13 amino acids long. CDR1 and CDR2 (germline): MNHEY, SVGAGI. The germline V and J ends were trimmed by 4 bases and 8 bases, with 14 bases remaining between them. The CDR3 region is CASSFSGTKGYTF. The CDR3 bases are TGTGCCAGCAGTTTCTCAGGGACGAAGGGCTACACCTTC.

The chain links TRBV2 to TRBJ2-5; D might be TRBD2 (6 bases). CDR3 length equals 14 residues. Germline lookup yields CDR1 SNHLY and CDR2 FYNNEI. V was shortened by 0 bases and J by 5 bases, with 10 bases between the two germline ends. CDR3 sequence (DNA): TGTGCCAGCAGTGAAGCGGGGGGATGGGAGACCCAGTACTTC. This sequence encodes CASSEAGGWETQYF.

V and J are TRBV5-1 and TRBJ1-4; no firm D call. Germline lookup yields CDR1 SGHRS and CDR2 YFSETQ. Trimming took off 2 bases at V and 6 bases at J, with 11 bases between the two ends. CDR3 length equals 14 residues. CDR3 DNA sequence: TGCGCCAGCAGCTTAGGCGGAGGCGATGAAAAACTGTTTTTT. It specifies CASSLGGGDEKLFF.

The chain employs TRBV10-1 and TRBJ2-5; 10 nucleotides match TRBD1. The germline V gene has CDR1 WNHNN and CDR2 SYGVQD (reference sequence). Trimming cost V 4 bases and J 2 bases; bases outside gene matches: 13. The CDR3 has 18 residues. The CDR3 DNA reads as TGCGCCAGCAGTGTGACGTATGGACAGGGGGACAAACAAGAGACCCAGTACTTC. Translating gives CASSVTYGQGDKQETQYF.

This chain links TRBV15 with TRBJ2-3, with D tentatively TRBD1 (6 bases). The CDR3 consists of 16 residues. Germline lookup yields CDR1 LNHNV and CDR2 YYDKDF (reference sequence). V was pared by 0 bases and J by 3 bases, with 13 bases between. The chain's CDR3 is CATSRDQGGYTDTQYF. DNA for the CDR3: TGTGCCACCAGCAGAGATCAAGGGGGATATACAGATACGCAGTATTTT.

This clone is a singleton in its sample. The rearrangement uses TRBV2 and TRBJ1-4; no clear D. The germline V gene encodes CDR1 SNHLY and CDR2 FYNNEI. This CDR3 region has 14 residues. V was trimmed by 7 bases and J by 0 bases, leaving 9 bases between them. CDR3 DNA sequence: TGTGCCAGCACGAGGTCTGCAACTAATGAAAAACTGTTTTTT. It specifies CASTRSATNEKLFF.

This clone was seen only once. The gene calls are TRBV2 and TRBJ1-1; a possible D gene is TRBD1 (5 bases). V dropped 4 bases and J dropped 2 bases, with 23 bases sitting between them. The CDR3 sequence is 18 residues long. Germline V gene data show CDR1 as SNHLY and CDR2 as FYNNEI. The CDR3 DNA reads TGTGCCAGCAGTGTACACGTATATCGACAGCAGGACAACACTGAAGCTTTCTTT. Residues: CASSVHVYRQQDNTEAFF.

The chain has TRBV5-4 and TRBJ2-5, with D possibly being TRBD2 (6 bases). CDR1 is SGHNT and CDR2 is YYREEE in the germline V gene (reference sequence). The CDR3 consists of 14 residues. V lost 5 bases to trimming and J lost 7 bases, with 18 bases between them. CDR3 nucleotide sequence: TGTGCCAGCAGACCCGGGAGCTCAGGTGGGACCCAGTACTTC. It specifies CASRPGSSGGTQYF.

For this clone: Other DNA sequences in the same sample also yield this CDR3. This chain joins TRBV2 and TRBJ2-7, with 14 bases lining up with TRBD2. The germline CDR1 and CDR2 sequences are SNHLY and FYNNEI. V shed 6 bases, J shed 4 bases, and the junction held 2 bases outside the gene matches. The CDR3 spans 14 residues. In nucleotides, the CDR3 is TGTGCCAGCAGAGGGACTAGCGGGGGATACGAGCAGTACTTC. It codes for CASRGTSGGYEQYF.

The rearrangement uses TRBV10-3 and TRBJ1-2, with 7 bases identical to TRBD1. There are 15 residues in the CDR3. The V and J ends lost 3 bases and 4 bases, in that order; junction bases with no gene match: 8. Germline V lookup: CDR1 ENHRY, CDR2 SYGVKD. The CDR3 DNA is TGTGCCATCAGTGATGGGACAGCGCCCGGCTATGGCTACACCTTC. Its translation is CAISDGTAPGYGYTF.